This T cell receptor beta chain is drawn from a study of cytomegalovirus exposure and HLA in healthy donors. PCR used 60 Vbeta primers and 13 Jbeta primers. As processed by the authors: Counted up in a later analysis, unique TCR beta chains came to some 82 million, with around 10 million shared. Only in-frame clones appear in the TCRdb table, and some are missing; sequencing was by immunoSEQ multiplex PCR. D and trimming come from the DNA, and the V and J calls and clone size come from that table. The sample contains some 150,000 clones, over 70% of which appear only once. CDR3 length equals 14 residues. The V gene end was trimmed by 4 bases and the J gene end by 6 bases; junction bases not matched to a gene: 6. CDR1 is SGDLS, CDR2 YYNGEE, per germline. General study findings and limits: 87-base-pair reads could not separate some V segments, including TRBV6-2 and TRBV6-3. In a later analysis, HLA-C alleles had the fewest associated TCRs, DRB1 alleles the most. Cytomegalovirus-associated TCR beta chains were listed, numbering some 150.

Notes on this clone: Its antigen is currently unknown.

V gene TRBV9 combines with J gene TRBJ2-1, with TRBD1 matching over 8 bases. This TCR was sampled from a woman under 30 in good health and CMV-seronegative. The sequencing input was PBMCs. The CDR3 sequence is CASSPRTGSNEQFF. The CDR3 region has the DNA TGTGCCAGCAGCCCCCGGACAGGGTCCAATGAGCAGTTCTTC.